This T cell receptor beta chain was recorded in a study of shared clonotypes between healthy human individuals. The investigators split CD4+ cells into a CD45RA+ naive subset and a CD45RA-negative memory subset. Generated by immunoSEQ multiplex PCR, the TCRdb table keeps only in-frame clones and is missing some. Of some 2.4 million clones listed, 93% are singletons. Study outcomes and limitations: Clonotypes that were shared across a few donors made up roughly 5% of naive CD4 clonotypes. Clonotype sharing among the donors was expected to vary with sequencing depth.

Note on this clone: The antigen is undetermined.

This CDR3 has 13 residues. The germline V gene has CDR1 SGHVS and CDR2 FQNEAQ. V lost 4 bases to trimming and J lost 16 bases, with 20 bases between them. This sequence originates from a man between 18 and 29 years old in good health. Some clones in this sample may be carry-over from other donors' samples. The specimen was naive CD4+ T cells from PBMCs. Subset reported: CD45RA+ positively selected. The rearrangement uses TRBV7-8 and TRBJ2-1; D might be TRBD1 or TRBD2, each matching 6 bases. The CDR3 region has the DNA TGTGCCAGCAGCTCTTCGGGGGCCCGATATAGTTTCTTC. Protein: CASSSSGARYSFF.